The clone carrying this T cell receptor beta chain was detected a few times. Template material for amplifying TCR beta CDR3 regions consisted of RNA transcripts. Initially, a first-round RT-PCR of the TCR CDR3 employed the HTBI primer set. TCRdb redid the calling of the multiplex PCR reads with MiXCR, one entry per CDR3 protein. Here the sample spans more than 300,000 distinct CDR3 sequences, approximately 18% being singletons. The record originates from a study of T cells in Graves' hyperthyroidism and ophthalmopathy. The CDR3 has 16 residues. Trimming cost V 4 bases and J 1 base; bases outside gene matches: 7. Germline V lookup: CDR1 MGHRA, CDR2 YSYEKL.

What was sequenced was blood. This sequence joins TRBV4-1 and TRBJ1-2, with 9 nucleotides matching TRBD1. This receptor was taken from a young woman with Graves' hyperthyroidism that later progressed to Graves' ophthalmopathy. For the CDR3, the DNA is TGCGCCAGCAGCCTCGGACAGGGGCAGTTTAACTATGGCTACACCTTC. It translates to CASSLGQGQFNYGYTF.